These 24 T cell receptor beta chains came from one sample sequenced in a study of T cells after yellow fever vaccination. Via MiXCR, TCRdb re-called the 5' RACE reads, giving one row per CDR3 protein. The repertoire consists of 400,000 to 650,000 distinct CDR3 sequences, with 20% to 25% occurring once and the leading ten covering about a sixth. The sample consisted of PBMCs, taken more than 20 days after the first yellow fever vaccination. The receptors were sampled from a man aged 18-30 years who received the YFV17D yellow fever vaccine.

This clonotype was observed a few times. The genes are TRBV7-9 and TRBJ2-5; no reliable D call. V was clipped by 5 bases and J by 0 bases, with 10 bases between them. CDR1 and CDR2 from the germline V gene are SEHNR and FQNEAQ (reference sequence). CDR3 size: 14 residues. This CDR3 reads CASSARRYQETQYF. The CDR3 coding sequence is TGTGCCAGCAGCGCCCGGCGCTACCAAGAGACCCAGTACTTC.

This chain joins TRBV9 and TRBJ2-5; D is uncertain. The V and J ends lost 4 bases and 7 bases respectively, with 14 bases between them. The germline V gene has CDR1 SGDLS and CDR2 YYNGEE. The CDR3 has 13 residues. The DNA for the CDR3 is TGTGCCAGCAGCCCGGACGTCCTAGGGACCCAGTACTTC. The encoded protein is CASSPDVLGTQYF.

This clonotype occurred a few times. The V call is TRBV12-3 or TRBV12-4, the J call TRBJ2-1; TRBD1 aligns across 8 bases. V was pared by 6 bases and J by 4 bases, with 5 bases of the junction left unmatched. This CDR3 contains 14 residues. In DNA form, the CDR3 reads TGTGCCAGCAGGGAGGGACAGGTATACAATGAGCAGTTCTTC. Translation gives CASREGQVYNEQFF.

The chain joins TRBV5-1 to TRBJ1-1; 7 bases match TRBD1. The germline V gene encodes CDR1 SGHRS and CDR2 YFSETQ. V was clipped by 3 bases and J by 1 base; unmatched bases: 3. The CDR3 has 14 residues. The CDR3 loop reads CASSSQGENTEAFF. The CDR3 DNA sequence: TGCGCCAGCAGCTCGCAGGGGGAGAACACTGAAGCTTTCTTT.

This clonotype came up a few times. The genes are TRBV5-1 and TRBJ1-5; D not certain. The CDR3 covers 15 residues. V was cut by 4 bases and J by 0 bases, with 11 bases left in between. The germline gives CDR1 SGHRS, CDR2 YFSETQ. Written as DNA, the CDR3 is TGCGCCAGCAGCCCGGGAATGTTTAGCAATCAGCCCCAGCATTTT. Its protein product is CASSPGMFSNQPQHF. The full variable domain, rest sourced from reference TRBV5-1 and TRBJ1-5, is KAGVTQTPRYLIKTRGQQVTLSCSPISGHRSVSWYQQTPGQGLQFLFEYFSETQRNKGNFPGRFSGRQFSNSRSEMNVSTLELGDSALYLCASSPGMFSNQPQHFGDGTRLSIL.

This chain connects TRBV5-6 to TRBJ1-2, with D unresolved. The CDR3 extends over 16 amino acids. The V end was cut by 0 bases, the J end by 1 base, with 13 bases between. Germline values: CDR1 SGHDT, CDR2 YYEEEE. The CDR3 region has the DNA TGTGCCAGCAGCTTGGTAACGGGTCTTTTTAACTATGGCTACACCTTC. Translating it yields CASSLVTGLFNYGYTF.

The V gene is TRBV12-3 or TRBV12-4, the J gene TRBJ2-2; 8 nucleotides match TRBD2. With V trimmed by 6 bases and J by 7 bases, 7 bases remained unmatched. The CDR3 has 14 residues. The CDR3: CASRPGGRGGELFF. The CDR3 nucleotides read TGTGCCAGCAGGCCGGGGGGGCGAGGCGGGGAGCTGTTTTTT.

This clonotype was seen ten or more times. The chain has TRBV9 and TRBJ1-3; D unclear. V was clipped by 0 bases and J by 2 bases, with 9 bases between them. Germline V gene sequence: CDR1 SGDLS, CDR2 YYNGEE. CDR3 length equals 15 residues. This CDR3 reads CASSVEVGAGNTIYF. CDR3 in DNA: TGTGCCAGCAGCGTAGAGGTCGGGGCTGGAAACACCATATATTTT. Full variable domain (remainder filled in from reference TRBV9 and TRBJ1-3): DSGVTQTPKHLITATGQRVTLRCSPRSGDLSVYWYQQSLDQGLQFLIQYYNGEERAKGNILERFSAQQFPDLHSELNLSSLELGDSALYFCASSVEVGAGNTIYFGEGSWLTVV.

The chain couples TRBV20-1 to TRBJ1-2; 10 bases map to TRBD1. The CDR3 covers 13 residues. The trim removed 6 bases at V and 7 bases at J, leaving 8 bases unmatched. Germline V lookup: CDR1 DFQATT, CDR2 SNEGSKA (reference sequence). The CDR3 sequence: CSAAGQGFAGYTF. CDR3 sequence (DNA): TGCAGTGCGGCGGGACAGGGGTTTGCTGGCTACACCTTC.

In its sample, this clonotype was seen a few times. This rearrangement joins TRBV7-2 to TRBJ1-4, with unresolved D. V was shortened by 4 bases and J by 6 bases, with 21 bases between the two germline ends. Germline V lookup: CDR1 SGHTA, CDR2 FQGNSA. This CDR3 comprises 17 residues. The chain's CDR3 is CASSSLTGFIRDEKLFF. CDR3 in DNA: TGTGCCAGCAGCTCATTAACCGGCTTTATCAGAGATGAAAAACTGTTTTTT.

The V gene is TRBV7-9, the J gene TRBJ1-2; no definite D call. The CDR3 length is 14 residues. Germline CDR1 reads SEHNR; CDR2 reads FQNEAQ (reference sequence). With 0 bases removed from V and 4 bases from J, the gap between germline ends came to 9 bases. This CDR3 reads CASSLAISGYGYTF. The CDR3 nucleotides read TGTGCCAGCAGCTTAGCCATCTCGGGCTATGGCTACACCTTC.

This chain uses TRBV5-1 with TRBJ2-2; no firm D call. The germline V gene encodes CDR1 SGHRS and CDR2 YFSETQ. The CDR3 has 13 residues. Trimming removed 5 bases at V and 6 bases at J, with 11 bases between. CDR3 sequence (DNA): TGCGCCAGCAGGCCCCCGCGAGCCGGGGAGCTGTTTTTT. This encodes CASRPPRAGELFF.

This clonotype was observed many times. The rearrangement joins TRBV6-5 to TRBJ1-1; D gene ambiguous. The CDR3 has 13 amino acids. Germline V CDR1 and CDR2: MNHEY, SVGAGI. The V and J ends lost 0 bases and 5 bases respectively, with 7 bases between them. The CDR3 spells CASSYSAGTEAFF. DNA for the CDR3: TGTGCCAGCAGTTACTCGGCTGGGACTGAAGCTTTCTTT.

This chain joins TRBV20-1 and TRBJ2-1, with 16 bases identical to TRBD2. The CDR3 spans 15 residues. The germline gives CDR1 DFQATT, CDR2 SNEGSKA (reference sequence). The J segment lost 9 bases and the V segment lost 5 bases, leaving 7 bases of the junction unmatched. The CDR3, as DNA: TGCAGTGCTCGAGGGACTAGCGGGGGGGCGGGTGAGCAGTTCTTC. Translated, it gives CSARGTSGGAGEQFF.

This sequence joins TRBV7-9 and TRBJ2-5; D is possibly TRBD1 (6 bases). CDR3 length equals 15 residues. Trimming removed 5 bases at V and 2 bases at J, with 15 bases between. Germline values: CDR1 SEHNR, CDR2 FQNEAQ (reference sequence). Written as DNA, the CDR3 is TGTGCCAGCAGCGCCCCCCTAGGGGGACAAGAGACCCAGTACTTC. It encodes CASSAPLGGQETQYF.

V usage is TRBV6-2 or TRBV6-3 and J usage is TRBJ2-6; 16 nucleotides align to TRBD2. V was clipped by 2 bases and J by 0 bases; unmatched bases: 10. The V gene's germline CDR1 is MNHEY and CDR2 SVGEGT. CDR3 length: 22 residues. The CDR3 sequence is CASSYTYPGLAGGDSGANVLTF. DNA of the CDR3: TGTGCCAGCAGTTACACGTACCCGGGACTAGCGGGGGGGGACTCTGGGGCCAACGTCCTGACTTTC.

V gene TRBV6-1 combines with J gene TRBJ2-7, with 9 bases fitting TRBD1. Germline V gene sequence: CDR1 MNHNS, CDR2 SASEGT. Trimming took 6 bases from V and 2 from J; bases not matched to a gene: 8. The CDR3 runs 15 residues. CDR3 DNA: TGTGCCAGCAGGAGATCCGGACAGGGGACCTACGAGCAGTACTTC. Translated: CASRRSGQGTYEQYF.

This chain links TRBV20-1 with TRBJ2-7; 7 bases line up with TRBD1. CDR1 is DFQATT, CDR2 SNEGSKA, per germline (reference sequence). The V gene end was trimmed by 3 bases and the J gene end by 3 bases; junction bases not matched to a gene: 5. CDR3 length: 13 residues. In nucleotides, the CDR3 is TGCAGTGCTAGGAGGACAGGCCTCTACGAGCAGTACGTC. Translated: CSARRTGLYEQYV.

The chain employs TRBV19 and TRBJ2-5; 10 positions match TRBD2. With V trimmed by 6 bases and J by 2 bases, 6 bases remained unmatched. CDR3 length: 15 residues. Per germline, CDR1 LNHDA and CDR2 SQIVND (reference sequence). The CDR3 DNA follows: TGTGCCAGTAGCTCCGCTAGCGGGGGTCAAGAGACCCAGTACTTC. It specifies CASSSASGGQETQYF.

This clonotype was recorded once. The rearrangement uses TRBV7-9 and TRBJ2-5, with a weak D call TRBD1 (5 bases). The CDR3 has 13 amino acids. V was clipped by 4 bases and J by 6 bases, with 12 bases between them. CDR1 is SEHNR, CDR2 FQNEAQ, per germline (reference sequence). Written as DNA, the CDR3 is TGTGCCAGCAGCTCCGAAGGGGCGCAGACCCAGTACTTC. The encoded protein is CASSSEGAQTQYF.

This chain connects TRBV20-1 to TRBJ2-1; no reliable D call. This CDR3 comprises 13 residues. The germline CDR1 and CDR2 sequences are DFQATT and SNEGSKA (reference sequence). Trimming took off 0 bases at V and 5 bases at J, with 8 bases between the two ends. The CDR3 protein is CSARDRQDNEQFF. Written as DNA, the CDR3 is TGCAGTGCTAGAGATCGGCAGGACAATGAGCAGTTCTTC.

The chain combines TRBV7-2 with TRBJ2-5; D is possibly TRBD1 (5 bases). The CDR3 sequence is 13 residues long. Deletions cut 2 bases from V and 5 bases from J, with 9 bases between. CDR1 and CDR2 (germline): SGHTA, FQGNSA. The CDR3 loop reads CASSLIGVETQYF. In DNA, the CDR3 is TGTGCCAGCAGCTTAATAGGGGTGGAGACCCAGTACTTC.

The chain recombines TRBV20-1 with TRBJ1-1; D may be TRBD1 (6 bases). The germline gives CDR1 DFQATT, CDR2 SNEGSKA (reference sequence). The V end lost 6 bases, the J end lost 3 bases, and 11 bases lay between the germline ends. CDR3 length: 12 amino acids. The chain's CDR3 is CSAVGTYTEAFF. CDR3 bases: TGCAGTGCGGTCGGGACATACACTGAAGCTTTCTTT.

The gene calls are TRBV12-3 or TRBV12-4 and TRBJ1-2, with a weak D call TRBD1 (6 bases). The V end lost 5 bases, the J end lost 8 bases, and 15 bases lay between the germline ends. CDR3 size: 13 residues. CDR3 region: CASSRWGPTGYTF. CDR3 nucleotides: TGTGCCAGCAGTCGATGGGGGCCCACCGGCTACACCTTC.